The TCR beta chain under discussion was sequenced for a study of T cell responses to AZD1222 COVID-19 vaccine. General study points: Repertoire sampling was restricted to post-peak T cell response timepoints.

Comment on this clone: The antigen is undetermined.

TCRdb's copy holds only in-frame clones and misses some; the assay was immunoSEQ multiplex PCR. There are 150,000 to 250,000 clones in the sample; over 85% occur only once, and more than 0.8% lies in the top ten. Losses at the gene ends were 6 bases for V and 6 bases for J; bases not matched to a gene: 13. Germline CDR1 is SEHNR and CDR2 is FQNEAQ (reference sequence). The CDR3 has 15 residues. Second-dose recipients at about 4 or about 12 weeks were treated as one pooled group. This clonotype was sampled from an adult who received the AZD1222 COVID-19 vaccine. The sequencing used peripheral blood, collected 28 days after the second AZD1222 dose. The chain couples TRBV7-9 to TRBJ2-7; 8 nucleotides match TRBD1. CDR3 in amino acids: CASSSIGQGRVEQYF. The CDR3 DNA reads as TGTGCCAGCAGTTCAATCGGACAGGGACGGGTCGAGCAGTACTTC.